This is a list of T cell receptor beta chains from one sample in a study of blood T cell repertoires in COVID-19. Assay: immunoSEQ multiplex PCR; the TCRdb copy retains only in-frame clones and omits some. The profile shows about 190,000 clones, under 90% of them singletons. Source material: peripheral blood. These receptors were collected from a man between 60 and 75 years old with acute or convalescent COVID-19. Both conserved end residues are part of each CDR3. D genes are given only for firm matches. For some rows the clone size is stated as once, few or many, or as a class when expanded; others skip it.

clone_size d_call j_call v_call cdr3_nt cdr3_aa
- - TRBJ2-3 TRBV6-2/TRBV6-3 TGTGCCAGCAGCCTACTTTCGGGGGTAGGAGATACGCAGTATTTT CASSLLSGVGDTQYF
- TRBD2 TRBJ2-7 TRBV7-3 TGTGCCAGCAGCTTTAGCGGGGGGTCCTCCTACGAGCAGTACTTC CASSFSGGSSYEQYF
- - TRBJ2-2 TRBV7-6 TGTGCCAGCAGCTTAGCGTCCCAGGGGATCACCGGGGAGCTGTTTTTT CASSLASQGITGELFF
- TRBD2 TRBJ2-1 TRBV25-1 TGTGCCAGCAGTGACGGGACTAGCGGGAGTATATCCTACAATGAGCAGTTCTTC CASSDGTSGSISYNEQFF
many - TRBJ1-3 TRBV6-5 TGTGCCAGCAGTTACGGCAGCTCTGGAAACACCATATATTTT CASSYGSSGNTIYF
- - TRBJ1-6 TRBV10-3 TGTGCCATCAGTGAGTACACAGCCACTAATTCACCCCTCCACTTT CAISEYTATNSPLHF
- - TRBJ1-1 TRBV7-9 TGTGCCAGCAGCTTAGGTTTGGCCACTGAAGCTTTCTTT CASSLGLATEAFF
- TRBD2 TRBJ2-1 TRBV23-1 TGCGCCAGCAGTCAAGAATCAGGGGACTCGGCTAGCGGGGGGGCCCCTCTCAATGAGCAGTTCTTC CASSQESGDSASGGAPLNEQFF
- - TRBJ2-5 TRBV12-3/TRBV12-4 TGTGCCAGCACCCAGGGGGGTCCGACCCAGTACTTC CASTQGGPTQYF
once - TRBJ2-4 TRBV6-1 TGTGCCAGCAGTGATAGGGGGGGAGGGCTAGCCAAAAACATTCAGTACTTC CASSDRGGGLAKNIQYF
- TRBD2 TRBJ2-1 TRBV28 TGTGCCAGCAGTTTATCTATAGCGGGAGGGGGTGAGCAGTTCTTC CASSLSIAGGGEQFF
- TRBD1 TRBJ2-1 TRBV3-1/TRBV3-2 TGTGCCAGCAGCTTCCGGGACAGGGGGGGCAATGAGCAGTTCTTC CASSFRDRGGNEQFF
- TRBD2 TRBJ2-1 TRBV3-1/TRBV3-2 TGTGCCAGCAGCCGAAGAGCGGGGGGGGTCTACAATGAGCAGTTCTTC CASSRRAGGVYNEQFF
- - TRBJ1-5 TRBV7-3 TGTGCCAGCAGCTTAACAGAGGGACAGCCCCAGCATTTT CASSLTEGQPQHF
- TRBD2 TRBJ2-5 TRBV4-2 TGTGCCAGCAGCCGAGAGCGGGGGGCCGGGGAGACCCAGTACTTC CASSRERGAGETQYF
- - TRBJ1-6 TRBV7-8 TGTGCCAGCAGCTTAGGCTCAACAGGGAATTCACCCCTCCACTTT CASSLGSTGNSPLHF
once TRBD2 TRBJ2-5 TRBV30 TGTGCCTGGAGTCCCCTAGCGGTAGAAGAGACCCAGTACTTC CAWSPLAVEETQYF